This T cell receptor beta chain was recorded in a study of naive and memory T cell subsets. Treatment in this sample: skin biopsy from PPD injection site in Mantoux-positive individual. A UMI-containing oligonucleotide was joined by 3' ligation to the TCR cDNA template. Tuberculin skin test biopsies were taken where PPD was injected in Mantoux-positive people. This clonotype was observed many times. The SP2 primer and nested alpha and beta constant region primers amplified ligated cDNA in four rounds. TCRdb fed the UMI-ligation and nested PCR reads into MiXCR, producing one record per CDR3 protein. The data show 35,000 to 40,000 distinct CDR3 sequences, with roughly 11% seen just once and 3.9% held by the top ten. This sequence originates from an adult in good health. The sample consisted of skin, taken from a tuberculin skin test site.

CDR3: CASSLDQRGDNEQFF. CDR3 DNA sequence: TGTGCCAGCAGCTTAGATCAGCGGGGGGACAATGAGCAGTTCTTC. V gene TRBV7-9 combines with J gene TRBJ2-1; 9 nucleotides line up with TRBD2. The CDR3 is 15 amino acids. Germline V gene sequence: CDR1 SEHNR, CDR2 FQNEAQ (reference sequence). Trimming took 1 base from V and 5 from J; bases not matched to a gene: 3.